This TCR beta chain is from a study of T-cell reconstitution after alpha-beta-depleted transplantation in children. Study results and limitations: The high TCRbeta diversity at day 60 in some patients came from surviving recipient T cells and thymic progenitors. One year after transplant, T-cell counts and diversity came mostly from newly produced T cells. The origin of alpha-beta T cells about two months after transplant was reportedly several hundred expanded graft clones.

Preparing the TCRbeta library involved the use of unique molecular identifiers. MiXCR, applied by TCRdb to the PCR reads, yields one record per CDR3 protein. The table lists under 400,000 distinct CDR3 sequences, about a quarter of them singletons, with about 10% in the top ten. The junction had 9 bases not matched to a gene; V was cut back by 0 bases and J by 0 bases. The CDR3 extends over 18 amino acids. The germline CDR1 and CDR2 sequences are DFQATT and SNEGSKA (reference sequence). Concerning this clonotype itself: Its antigen is not known.

The sample consisted of PBMCs, mostly from graft donor cells, taken 180 days after TCRalphabeta/CD19-depleted stem cell transplant. This sequence originates from a male patient between 5 and 17 years old who had a stem cell transplant for acute lymphoblastic leukemia, so the T cells may come from the graft donor. This sequence joins TRBV20-1 and TRBJ2-7; TRBD2 matches 12 bases. The CDR3, as DNA: TGCAGTGCTAGAGATGGACTAGCGGGAAAGGCCCACTCCTACGAGCAGTACTTC. Translated: CSARDGLAGKAHSYEQYF.